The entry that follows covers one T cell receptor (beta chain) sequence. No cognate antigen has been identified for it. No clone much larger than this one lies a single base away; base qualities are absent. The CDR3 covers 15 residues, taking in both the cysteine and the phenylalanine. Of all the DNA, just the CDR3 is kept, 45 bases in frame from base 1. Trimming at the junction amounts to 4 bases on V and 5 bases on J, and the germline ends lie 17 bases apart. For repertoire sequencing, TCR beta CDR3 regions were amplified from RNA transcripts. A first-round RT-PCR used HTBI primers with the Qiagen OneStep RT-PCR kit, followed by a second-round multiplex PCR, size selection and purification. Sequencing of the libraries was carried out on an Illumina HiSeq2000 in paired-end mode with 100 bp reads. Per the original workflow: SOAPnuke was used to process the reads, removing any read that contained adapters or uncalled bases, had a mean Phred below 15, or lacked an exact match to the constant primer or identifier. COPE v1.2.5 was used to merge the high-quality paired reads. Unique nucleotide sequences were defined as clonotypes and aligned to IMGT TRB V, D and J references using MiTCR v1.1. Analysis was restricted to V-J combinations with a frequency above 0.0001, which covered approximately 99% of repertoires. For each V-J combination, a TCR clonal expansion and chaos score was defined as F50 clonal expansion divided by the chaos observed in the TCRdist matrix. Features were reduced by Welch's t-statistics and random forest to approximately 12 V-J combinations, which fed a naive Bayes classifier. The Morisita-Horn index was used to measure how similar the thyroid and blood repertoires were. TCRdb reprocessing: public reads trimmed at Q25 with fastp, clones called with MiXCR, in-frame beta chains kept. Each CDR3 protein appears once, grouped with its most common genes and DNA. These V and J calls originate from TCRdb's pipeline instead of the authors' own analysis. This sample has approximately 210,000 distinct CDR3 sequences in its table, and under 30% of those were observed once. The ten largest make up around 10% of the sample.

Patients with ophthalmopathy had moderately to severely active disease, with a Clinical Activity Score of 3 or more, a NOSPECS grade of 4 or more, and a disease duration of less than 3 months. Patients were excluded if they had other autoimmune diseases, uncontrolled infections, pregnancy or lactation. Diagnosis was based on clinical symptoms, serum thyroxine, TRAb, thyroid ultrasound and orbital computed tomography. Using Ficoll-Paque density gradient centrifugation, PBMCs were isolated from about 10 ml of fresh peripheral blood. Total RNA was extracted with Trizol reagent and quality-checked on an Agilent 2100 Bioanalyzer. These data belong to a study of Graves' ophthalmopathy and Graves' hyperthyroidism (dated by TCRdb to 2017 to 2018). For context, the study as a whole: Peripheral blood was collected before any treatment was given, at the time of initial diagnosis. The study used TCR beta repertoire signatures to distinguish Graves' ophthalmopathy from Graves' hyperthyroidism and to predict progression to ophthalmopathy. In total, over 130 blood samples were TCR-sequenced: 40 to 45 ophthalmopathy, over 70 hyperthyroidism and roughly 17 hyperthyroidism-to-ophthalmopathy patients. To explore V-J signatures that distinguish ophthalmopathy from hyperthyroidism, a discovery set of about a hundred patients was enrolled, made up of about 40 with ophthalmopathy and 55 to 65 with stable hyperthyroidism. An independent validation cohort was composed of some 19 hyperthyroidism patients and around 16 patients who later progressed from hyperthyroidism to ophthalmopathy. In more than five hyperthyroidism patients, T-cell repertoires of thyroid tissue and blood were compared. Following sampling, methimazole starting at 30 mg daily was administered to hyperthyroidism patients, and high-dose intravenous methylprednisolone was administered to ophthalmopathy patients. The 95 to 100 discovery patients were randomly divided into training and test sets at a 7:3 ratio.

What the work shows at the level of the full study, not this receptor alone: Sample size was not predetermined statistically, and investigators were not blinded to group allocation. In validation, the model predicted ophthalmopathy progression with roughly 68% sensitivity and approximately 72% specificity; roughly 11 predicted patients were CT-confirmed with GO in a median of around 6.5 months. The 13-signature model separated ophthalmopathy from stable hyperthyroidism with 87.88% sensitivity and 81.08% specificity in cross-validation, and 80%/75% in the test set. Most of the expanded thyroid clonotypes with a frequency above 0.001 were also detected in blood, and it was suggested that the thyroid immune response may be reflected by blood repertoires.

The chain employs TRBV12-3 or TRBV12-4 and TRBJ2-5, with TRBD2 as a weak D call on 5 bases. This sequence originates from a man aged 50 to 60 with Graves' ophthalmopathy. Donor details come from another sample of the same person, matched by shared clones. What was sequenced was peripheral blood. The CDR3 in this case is CASSSPYRGRETQYF. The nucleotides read TGTGCCAGCAGTTCTCCATATCGGGGTAGGGAGACCCAGTACTTC.